A selection of T cell receptor beta chains follows, all from one sample in a study of T cells after yellow fever vaccination. TCRdb used MiXCR to reprocess the 5' RACE reads, holding one entry per CDR3 protein. The sample carries over 85,000 distinct CDR3 sequences, roughly 9% recorded once. The sequencing here drew on CD8+ T cells not binding an NS4B(214-222) dextramer, sorted from PBMCs, taken roughly 14 days after the first yellow fever vaccination. The receptors derive from a man younger than 35 who received the YFV17D yellow fever vaccine. Each CDR3 is given with its conserved first and last residue. D genes are given only for firm matches. Clone sizes are given selectively: once, few, many, or a class where the clone is expanded.

D gene	clone size	V gene	J gene	CDR3 protein	CDR3 DNA
TRBD1	many	TRBV12-3/TRBV12-4	TRBJ1-3	CASSWGQTSSGNTIYF	TGTGCCAGCAGTTGGGGACAGACGAGCTCTGGAAACACCATATATTTT
TRBD2	few	TRBV6-5	TRBJ2-7	CASSYMTTSGETYEQYF	TGTGCCAGCAGTTACATGACCACTAGCGGAGAGACCTACGAGCAGTACTTC
TRBD2	few	TRBV6-2/TRBV6-3	TRBJ2-1	CASSMLAGGSSYNEQFF	TGTGCCAGCAGTATGCTAGCGGGGGGGAGCTCCTACAATGAGCAGTTCTTC
.	few	TRBV12-3/TRBV12-4	TRBJ2-1	CASSPRGHEQFF	TGTGCCAGCAGTCCCCGGGGCCATGAGCAGTTCTTC
.	.	TRBV4-3	TRBJ1-2	CASSLDNGGATRRYGYTF	TGCGCCAGCAGCCTAGATAACGGAGGGGCCACACGGAGGTATGGCTACACCTTC
TRBD1	many	TRBV4-1	TRBJ2-2	CASSNRDRGHLESGELFF	TGCGCCAGCAGCAACCGGGACAGGGGGCATCTGGAATCAGGGGAGCTGTTTTTT
TRBD2	.	TRBV6-5	TRBJ2-3	CASSYSTSGGTDTQYF	TGTGCCAGCAGTTACTCGACTAGCGGGGGCACAGATACGCAGTATTTT
TRBD2	.	TRBV11-1	TRBJ2-3	CASSFRTSGGTQTSTDTQYF	TGTGCCAGCAGCTTCCGGACTAGCGGGGGGACACAAACTAGCACAGATACGCAGTATTTT
TRBD1	few	TRBV10-3	TRBJ2-3	CAIRGTGEQYF	TGTGCCATCAGGGGGACAGGGGAGCAGTATTTT
.	many	TRBV27	TRBJ1-4	CASGLGRINEKLFF	TGTGCCAGCGGCCTGGGGCGGATTAATGAAAAACTGTTTTTT
TRBD2	.	TRBV14	TRBJ2-3	CASSQVGLDLTDTQYF	TGTGCCAGCAGCCAAGTCGGACTAGATCTCACAGATACGCAGTATTTT
.	few	TRBV27	TRBJ1-2	CASSLGQGFNYGYTF	TGTGCCAGCAGTTTGGGCCAGGGGTTTAATTATGGCTACACCTTC
.	many	TRBV29-1	TRBJ2-1	CSAEGLRLDEQFF	TGCAGCGCCGAGGGGTTAAGGCTGGATGAGCAGTTCTTC
.	many	TRBV5-1	TRBJ2-2	CASSFVGTGELFF	TGCGCCAGCAGCTTCGTTGGGACCGGGGAGCTGTTTTTT
.	few	TRBV6-5	TRBJ2-1	CASSLDGPLNEQFF	TGTGCCAGCAGTTTAGACGGGCCGCTCAATGAGCAGTTCTTC
.	.	TRBV20-1	TRBJ1-3	CSARGIDSGNTIYF	TGCAGTGCTAGAGGAATAGATTCTGGAAACACCATATATTTT